This T cell receptor beta chain is drawn from a study of CD8 T cells in ankylosing spondylitis. Trimming pared 0 bases from V and 8 bases from J, leaving 9 bases between. This CDR3 comprises 13 residues. The germline V gene encodes CDR1 SGHRS and CDR2 YFSETQ. TCRdb independently ran MiXCR on the 5' RACE reads; one entry per CDR3 protein. Of 85,000 to 90,000 distinct CDR3 sequences listed, 27% are singletons. The sample holds a few counts of this clonotype. Sequences were obtained from blood, either unsorted or a sorted T cell fraction (not recorded which). The chain carries TRBV5-1 and TRBJ2-1; tentative D call: TRBD2 (5 bases). The clonotype was recovered from a male donor with ankylosing spondylitis or in good health (not recorded which). CDR3 sequence: CASSLGTRYEQFF. CDR3 DNA sequence: TGCGCCAGCAGCTTGGGTACTAGGTATGAGCAGTTCTTC. The full variable domain, completed using reference TRBV5-1 and TRBJ2-1, is KAGVTQTPRYLIKTRGQQVTLSCSPISGHRSVSWYQQTPGQGLQFLFEYFSETQRNKGNFPGRFSGRQFSNSRSEMNVSTLELGDSALYLCASSLGTRYEQFFGPGTRLTVL.